Each of the 24 T cell receptor beta chains below was sequenced from the same sample in a study of CD8 T cells in ankylosing spondylitis. One entry per CDR3 protein, called by TCRdb with MiXCR from the 5' RACE reads. The data hold under 400,000 distinct CDR3 sequences, with around a tenth observed a single time. Sequenced: blood, either unsorted or a sorted T cell fraction (not recorded which). Every receptor here comes from a female donor with ankylosing spondylitis or in good health (not recorded which).

This clonotype showed up many times. The chain has TRBV20-1 and TRBJ2-3; no reliable D call. The V gene's germline CDR1 is DFQATT and CDR2 SNEGSKA (reference sequence). The CDR3 has 14 amino acids. V was clipped by 3 bases and J by 1 base, with 11 bases between them. CDR3 region: CSASPVLRTDTQYF. The CDR3 region has the DNA TGCAGTGCTAGTCCTGTGCTTCGCACAGATACGCAGTATTTT.

This clonotype was recorded at least ten times. The junction shows a germline mismatch at one end, possibly a read error. V is TRBV7-7 and J is TRBJ2-2; D assignment may be TRBD1 or TRBD2 (5 bases each). The germline gives CDR1 SSHAT, CDR2 FNYEAQ (reference sequence). The CDR3 is 14 amino acids. CDR3 in amino acids: CASSLIQGPGELFF. The CDR3 DNA sequence: TGTGCTAGCAGCTTAATTCAGGGACCCGGGGAGCTGTTTTTT.

This clonotype was seen only a few times. CDR3 DNA sequence: TGCGCCAGCAGCTTGAGTGGGGTCGAGCAGACCCAGTACTTC. Its translation: CASSLSGVEQTQYF. This rearrangement joins TRBV5-1 to TRBJ2-5; no reliable D call. This CDR3 is 14 amino acids long. The germline V and J ends were trimmed by 1 base and 6 bases, with 13 bases remaining between them. Germline V gene data show CDR1 as SGHRS and CDR2 as YFSETQ. The complete variable domain, with remaining parts taken from reference TRBV5-1 and TRBJ2-5, reads KAGVTQTPRYLIKTRGQQVTLSCSPISGHRSVSWYQQTPGQGLQFLFEYFSETQRNKGNFPGRFSGRQFSNSRSEMNVSTLELGDSALYLCASSLSGVEQTQYFGPGTRLLVL.

This clonotype was detected many times. In nucleotides, the CDR3 is TGTGCCAGCAGTTTCTTCCCCAGGGAAGGTTATGGCTACACCTTC. Translation: CASSFFPREGYGYTF. This chain links TRBV12-3 or TRBV12-4 with TRBJ1-2; D perhaps matches TRBD1 (5 bases). The V end lost 3 bases, the J end lost 5 bases, and 16 bases lay between the germline ends. This CDR3 region has 15 residues.

Many counts were recorded for this clonotype. The V and J genes are TRBV5-1 and TRBJ1-1; TRBD1 is a possible D gene (5 bases). The CDR3 length is 15 residues. The ends were cut back, 1 base at V and 5 bases at J, with 15 bases in the middle. Germline V gene sequence: CDR1 SGHRS, CDR2 YFSETQ. The DNA for the CDR3 is TGCGCCAGCAGCTTGAGGGGCGAGGAAACGACTGAAGCTTTCTTT. As protein: CASSLRGEETTEAFF.

This clonotype was counted between two and nine times. The chain recombines TRBV5-1 with TRBJ1-4, with 7 positions matching TRBD1. The CDR3 runs to 16 residues. The V and J ends lost 2 bases and 7 bases, in that order; junction bases with no gene match: 11. Germline values: CDR1 SGHRS, CDR2 YFSETQ. DNA for the CDR3: TGCGCCAGCAGCTTCCGCCCCCCAGGGGGAGGTGAAAAACTGTTTTTT. The encoded protein is CASSFRPPGGGEKLFF.

This clonotype was seen at least ten times. V is TRBV20-1 and J is TRBJ1-5; 8 nucleotides align to TRBD1. The CDR3 is made up of 15 amino acids. Germline loops: CDR1 DFQATT, CDR2 SNEGSKA (reference sequence). With 6 bases clipped from V and 4 bases from J, the junction kept 11 bases outside the gene matches. This CDR3 is CSAFAGTGFNQPQHF. CDR3 DNA sequence: TGCAGTGCCTTCGCCGGGACAGGTTTTAATCAGCCCCAGCATTTT.

The rearrangement joins TRBV5-1 to TRBJ1-6; D is ambiguous. The CDR3 length is 14 residues. The V end lost 0 bases, the J end lost 10 bases, and 11 bases lay between the germline ends. Germline loops: CDR1 SGHRS, CDR2 YFSETQ. CDR3 coding DNA: TGCGCCAGCAGCTTGGGGGAACAATACTCACCCCTCCACTTT. Amino acid sequence: CASSLGEQYSPLHF. The full variable domain, its missing parts supplied by reference TRBV5-1 and TRBJ1-6, is KAGVTQTPRYLIKTRGQQVTLSCSPISGHRSVSWYQQTPGQGLQFLFEYFSETQRNKGNFPGRFSGRQFSNSRSEMNVSTLELGDSALYLCASSLGEQYSPLHFGNGTRLTVT.

This clonotype was found a few times. V and J are TRBV6-2 or TRBV6-3 and TRBJ1-2; D remains unclear. The CDR3 is 17 residues long. Trimming left V 2 bases short and J 3 bases short, with 19 bases between. Germline CDR1 is MNHEY and CDR2 is SVGEGT. The CDR3 is CASSYLIDSPGDYGYTF. Written as DNA, the CDR3 is TGTGCCAGCAGTTACCTAATTGACTCCCCTGGGGACTATGGCTACACCTTC.

The rearrangement uses TRBV11-1 and TRBJ2-5; 8 nucleotides line up with TRBD1. This CDR3 region has 13 residues. Germline trimming cut 5 bases from V and 4 bases from J; bases unmatched to any gene: 3. Per germline, CDR1 SGHAT and CDR2 FQDESV (reference sequence). The CDR3 nucleotides are TGTGCCAGCAGCCCAGGGGGCAGAGAGACCCAGTACTTC. It specifies CASSPGGRETQYF. Using reference TRBV11-1 and TRBJ2-5 for the parts outside the CDR3, the full variable domain is EAEVAQSPRYKITEKSQAVAFWCDPISGHATLYWYRQILGQGPELLVQFQDESVVDDSQLPKDRFSAERLKGVDSTLKIQPAELGDSAMYLCASSPGGRETQYFGPGTRLLVL.

At least ten counts were recorded for this clonotype. This chain joins TRBV12-3 or TRBV12-4 and TRBJ1-4, with a possible D match to TRBD1 (5 bases). V lost 0 bases and J lost 8, with 16 bases in between. This CDR3 region has 16 residues. The CDR3 DNA is TGTGCCAGCAGTTTAGCGCTCGGGGGAGCGACCGAAAAACTGTTTTTT. It encodes CASSLALGGATEKLFF.

This chain uses TRBV7-6 with TRBJ2-2, with 10 bases lining up with TRBD1. The J segment lost 4 bases and the V segment lost 3 bases, leaving 2 bases of the junction unmatched. The CDR3 loop spans 15 amino acids. Per the germline V gene, CDR1 is SGHVS and CDR2 is FNYEAQ. CDR3 nucleotide sequence: TGTGCCAGCAGCTTGACAGGGGGCGCCACCGGGGAGCTGTTTTTT. It codes for CASSLTGGATGELFF.

The V gene is TRBV23-1, the J gene TRBJ1-5; D is perhaps TRBD1 (5 bases). TRBV23-1 is sorted into the ORF group, with uncertain function. CDR3 length: 17 amino acids. V was trimmed by 0 bases and J by 4 bases, leaving 16 bases between them. CDR3: CASSQSERGLKNQPQHF. CDR3 bases: TGCGCCAGCAGTCAATCGGAACGGGGACTGAAAAATCAGCCCCAGCATTTT.

Note on this clonotype: One end of the junction varies from germline; a read error may be responsible. The chain links TRBV20-1 to TRBJ2-5; D perhaps matches TRBD2 (6 bases). The CDR3 runs 13 residues. Germline loops: CDR1 DFQATT, CDR2 SNEGSKA (reference sequence). The CDR3 reads CSAPPRLRETQSF. The CDR3 DNA reads as TGCAGTGCTCCACCAAGGCTTCGGGAGACCCAGTCCTTC.

This clonotype occurred many times. The J gene is TRBJ2-1, the V gene TRBV20-1; tentative D call: TRBD2 (6 bases). The length of the CDR3 is 15 residues. V lost 5 bases, J lost 0 bases, and 14 bases lay in between. Germline V gene sequence: CDR1 DFQATT, CDR2 SNEGSKA (reference sequence). CDR3 bases: TGCAGTGCTCCAGGACTACCAAGCTCCTACAATGAGCAGTTCTTC. Protein product: CSAPGLPSSYNEQFF.

This clonotype came up a few times. The DNA of the CDR3 is TGCGCCAGCAGCCACTCCGGGACCCCTCCGCCAGATACGCAGTATTTT. This translates into CASSHSGTPPPDTQYF. The chain carries TRBV4-1 and TRBJ2-3; D is perhaps TRBD1 or TRBD2 (5 bases each). This CDR3 spans 16 amino acids. Germline loops: CDR1 MGHRA, CDR2 YSYEKL. Trimming removed 3 bases at V and 4 bases at J, with 17 bases between.

This clonotype was seen many times. V is TRBV20-1 and J is TRBJ2-5; D not resolved. Germline V gene data show CDR1 as DFQATT and CDR2 as SNEGSKA (reference sequence). V gave up 3 bases and J gave up 2 bases, with 13 bases separating them. The CDR3 sequence is 14 residues long. CDR3 region: CSASVRLWQETQYF. CDR3 DNA: TGCAGTGCTAGCGTGAGGCTATGGCAAGAGACCCAGTACTTC.

This clonotype was counted ten times or more. This chain uses TRBV3-1 with TRBJ2-5, with TRBD1 matching 7 bases. Unmatched junction bases numbered 15, after V lost 9 bases and J lost 5 bases. Germline V gives CDR1 LGHDT, CDR2 YNNKEL (reference sequence). CDR3 size: 15 residues. The chain's CDR3 is CASSIQGFAFETQYF. The CDR3 nucleotides read TGTGCCAGTTCAATACAGGGGTTCGCGTTCGAGACCCAGTACTTC.

This chain connects TRBV5-1 to TRBJ2-7; 7 nucleotides agree with TRBD1. This CDR3 spans 14 amino acids. V dropped 0 bases and J dropped 3; count of bases not matched to a gene: 3. Germline CDR1 reads SGHRS; CDR2 reads YFSETQ. Here the CDR3 DNA reads TGCGCCAGCAGCTTGGAGGGGGCGTTCTACGAGCAGTACTTC. Its translation is CASSLEGAFYEQYF.

The chain combines TRBV7-2 with TRBJ1-2; maybe TRBD1 (6 bases). CDR1 and CDR2 from the germline V gene are SGHTA and FQGNSA. This CDR3 contains 12 residues. Trimming removed 5 bases at V and 4 bases at J, with 8 bases between. CDR3 nucleotides: TGTGCCAGCAGCGTACAGGGCTATGGCTACACCTTC. Translating it yields CASSVQGYGYTF. Filled out from reference TRBV7-2 and TRBJ1-2, the complete variable domain reads GAGVSQSPSNKVTEKGKDVELRCDPISGHTALYWYRQSLGQGLEFLIYFQGNSAPDKSGLPSDRFSAERTGGSVSTLTIQRTQQEDSAVYLCASSVQGYGYTFGSGTRLTVV.

This clonotype turned up a few times. The J gene is TRBJ2-7, the V gene TRBV6-5; 7 bases are shared with TRBD2. Germline V gene data show CDR1 as MNHEY and CDR2 as SVGAGI. V gave up 2 bases and J gave up 0 bases; unmatched junction bases: 4. CDR3 length equals 15 residues. The CDR3 sequence is CASSYGREGSYEQYF. Written as DNA, the CDR3 is TGTGCCAGCAGTTACGGCAGGGAGGGCTCCTACGAGCAGTACTTC.

This clonotype was observed at least ten times. The CDR3 protein is CASSLASESTIYF. CDR3 DNA sequence: TGCGCCAGCAGCTTGGCATCGGAGTCTACCATATATTTT. The rearrangement joins TRBV5-1 to TRBJ1-3; D call uncertain. From germline, CDR1 is SGHRS and CDR2 YFSETQ. V lost 0 bases and J 10 bases, leaving 11 bases between the germline ends. This CDR3 contains 13 residues.

This clonotype has a count of ten or more. This chain joins TRBV7-2 and TRBJ1-6; 7 bases are a match to TRBD1. V lost 4 bases and J lost 8; bases outside the gene matches: 5. The CDR3 consists of 14 residues. Germline CDR1 and CDR2: SGHTA and FQGNSA. This chain's CDR3 is CASSSRGRDSPLHF. CDR3 in DNA: TGTGCCAGCAGCTCGAGGGGGCGAGATTCACCCCTCCACTTT. Complete variable domain (other parts from reference TRBV7-2 and TRBJ1-6): GAGVSQSPSNKVTEKGKDVELRCDPISGHTALYWYRQSLGQGLEFLIYFQGNSAPDKSGLPSDRFSAERTGGSVSTLTIQRTQQEDSAVYLCASSSRGRDSPLHFGNGTRLTVT.

This clonotype has a handful of counts. The chain combines TRBV7-2 with TRBJ1-2; D possibly corresponds to TRBD1 (6 bases). The V and J ends lost 2 bases and 6 bases respectively, with 10 bases between them. The germline CDR1 and CDR2 sequences are SGHTA and FQGNSA. The CDR3 has 13 amino acids. The CDR3 is CASSLTGLDGYTF. As DNA, the CDR3 is TGTGCCAGCAGCTTAACAGGGCTAGATGGCTACACCTTC.